The 26 T cell receptor beta chains in this list originate from one sample, sequenced in a study of cytomegalovirus exposure and HLA in healthy donors. The PCR used 60 Vbeta and 13 Jbeta primers. Sequenced by immunoSEQ multiplex PCR; TCRdb stores in-frame clones only, minus some. The sample records about 140,000 clones, 82% being singletons. Sequences were obtained from PBMCs. The receptors were sampled from a man aged 18 to 35 in good health and CMV-seropositive.

The chain links TRBV6-5 to TRBJ2-7; D remains unclear. The CDR3 sequence is 14 residues long. Looked up from germline, CDR1 is MNHEY and CDR2 is SVGAGI. V was pared by 6 bases and J by 4 bases, with 16 bases between. DNA for the CDR3: TGTGCCAGCAGACGAGCGACCCAGATTTACGAGCAGTACTTC. This translates into CASRRATQIYEQYF.

This chain links TRBV29-1 with TRBJ1-2; 8 bases agree with TRBD1. The CDR3 length is 15 residues. J was trimmed by 3 bases and V by 7 bases; bases with no gene match: 13. The germline gives CDR1 SQVTM, CDR2 ANQGSEA. In DNA, the CDR3 is TGCAGCGCCATGGACAGGGAAAAGGGAGACTATGGCTACACCTTC. Translated: CSAMDREKGDYGYTF.

The rearrangement joins TRBV19 to TRBJ1-4, with D possibly being TRBD1 (5 bases). CDR1 and CDR2 (germline): LNHDA, SQIVND (reference sequence). The CDR3 contains 11 residues. V lost 3 bases, J lost 11 bases, and 7 bases lay in between. CDR3 sequence: CASSMGGKLFF. The CDR3 nucleotides read TGTGCCAGTAGTATGGGGGGGAAACTGTTTTTT.

The gene calls are TRBV7-3 and TRBJ1-1; D remains unclear. The CDR3 loop spans 13 amino acids. CDR1 SGHTA and CDR2 FQGTGA come from the germline V gene. Trimming removed 0 bases from V and 4 bases from J, with 6 bases in between. Written as DNA, the CDR3 is TGTGCCAGCAGCTTAACTCGGGTCACTGAAGCTTTCTTT. This gives the protein CASSLTRVTEAFF.

The chain couples TRBV4-1 to TRBJ2-1; TRBD2 might be the D (5 bases). CDR3 length: 14 amino acids. Trimming cost V 5 bases and J 5 bases, with 13 bases left between them. Per germline, CDR1 MGHRA and CDR2 YSYEKL. The DNA of the CDR3 is TGCGCCAGCAGCGCCTGGACTGGAGACAATGAGCAGTTCTTC. Its translation is CASSAWTGDNEQFF.

The chain joins TRBV27 to TRBJ2-7; D perhaps matches TRBD2 (5 bases). CDR3 length equals 14 residues. Per the germline V gene, CDR1 is MNHEY and CDR2 is SMNVEV (reference sequence). Trimming shortened V by 4 bases and J by 5 bases, and 15 bases separated the two germline ends. CDR3 coding DNA: TGTGCCAGCAGTTCCCTAGGGAGTGCGGACGAGCAGTACTTC. The encoded protein is CASSSLGSADEQYF.

The V and J genes are TRBV5-1 and TRBJ2-5; 10 positions agree with TRBD2. This CDR3 has 17 residues. Germline loops: CDR1 SGHRS, CDR2 YFSETQ. The V segment lost 1 base and the J segment 4 bases; nucleotides outside the gene matches: 10. The CDR3 coding sequence is TGCGCCAGCAGCTTGAGTAGCGGGAGGCCTGGGAGAGAGACCCAGTACTTC. It codes for CASSLSSGRPGRETQYF.

The V gene is TRBV5-1, the J gene TRBJ2-3; TRBD2 agrees at 14 bases. The CDR3 contains 16 residues. Germline CDR1 is SGHRS and CDR2 is YFSETQ. J was trimmed by 6 bases and V by 4 bases; bases with no gene match: 7. CDR3 DNA: TGCGCCAGCAGCCATGGGACTAGCGGGAGCAGGGATACGCAGTATTTT. Protein: CASSHGTSGSRDTQYF.

V usage is TRBV23-1 and J usage is TRBJ2-1; 8 bases match TRBD1. TRBV23-1 is given ORF status, its function remaining uncertain. CDR3 size: 15 residues. V trimming: 2 bases; J trimming: 6 bases; junction bases outside the gene matches: 6. The CDR3 loop reads CASSQAGQGGNEQFF. CDR3 nucleotides: TGCGCCAGCAGTCAAGCCGGACAGGGAGGCAATGAGCAGTTCTTC.

CDR3 sequence: CASNDRYTGELFF. Here the CDR3 DNA reads TGTGCCAGTAACGACAGGTACACCGGGGAGCTGTTTTTT. This chain uses TRBV25-1 with TRBJ2-2; TRBD1 might be the D (6 bases). The CDR3 covers 13 residues. Germline values: CDR1 MGHDK, CDR2 SYGVNS. Deletions cut 9 bases from V and 3 bases from J, with 11 bases between.

This chain joins TRBV19 and TRBJ2-1, with a possible D match to TRBD1 (6 bases). The CDR3 consists of 16 residues. Germline V gives CDR1 LNHDA, CDR2 SQIVND (reference sequence). V lost 5 bases and J 1 base, leaving 15 bases between the germline ends. The CDR3 loop reads CASSSFGGRSYNEQFF. The CDR3 DNA reads as TGTGCCAGTAGTTCCTTTGGGGGCCGATCCTACAATGAGCAGTTCTTC. Full variable domain (rest looked up from reference TRBV19 and TRBJ2-1): DGGITQSPKYLFRKEGQNVTLSCEQNLNHDAMYWYRQDPGQGLRLIYYSQIVNDFQKGDIAEGYSVSREKKESFPLTVTSAQKNPTAFYLCASSSFGGRSYNEQFFGPGTRLTVL.

This chain connects TRBV2 to TRBJ1-2; D unresolved. The germline V gene has CDR1 SNHLY and CDR2 FYNNEI. The CDR3 sequence is 15 residues long. Trimming took 1 base from V and 7 from J, leaving 16 bases between them. The CDR3, as DNA: TGTGCCAGCAGTGAAGGACTCCTTGACTTGTTTGGCTACACCTTC. This encodes CASSEGLLDLFGYTF.

The V gene is TRBV4-2, the J gene TRBJ2-3; D unclear. In germline, CDR1 is LGHNA, CDR2 YNFKEQ. The CDR3 is made up of 12 amino acids. Trimming pared 3 bases from V and 3 bases from J, leaving 4 bases between. The CDR3, as DNA: TGTGCCAGCAGCCACGGGACAGATACGCAGTATTTT. Translating gives CASSHGTDTQYF.

This chain links TRBV5-1 with TRBJ2-5, with D possibly being TRBD1 (6 bases). Germline assignment: CDR1 SGHRS and CDR2 YFSETQ. This CDR3 comprises 15 residues. The V end lost 4 bases, the J end lost 14 bases, and 27 bases lay between the germline ends. This CDR3 reads CASSPRGEESVRIYF. CDR3 in DNA: TGCGCCAGCAGCCCCAGGGGAGAGGAATCTGTGAGAATTTACTTC. Using reference TRBV5-1 and TRBJ2-5 for the parts outside the CDR3, the full variable domain is KAGVTQTPRYLIKTRGQQVTLSCSPISGHRSVSWYQQTPGQGLQFLFEYFSETQRNKGNFPGRFSGRQFSNSRSEMNVSTLELGDSALYLCASSPRGEESVRIYFGPGTRLLVL.

The V call is TRBV5-4, the J call TRBJ2-3, with TRBD1 identical over 8 bases. The trim removed 1 base at V and 0 bases at J, leaving 1 base unmatched. The germline CDR1 and CDR2 sequences are SGHNT and YYREEE (reference sequence). This CDR3 region has 15 residues. CDR3: CASSLRTGSTDTQYF. In DNA form, the CDR3 reads TGTGCCAGCAGCTTGCGGACAGGGAGCACAGATACGCAGTATTTT.

The rearrangement joins TRBV5-8 to TRBJ1-2; D gene uncertain. Germline loops: CDR1 SGHTS, CDR2 YDEGEE. This CDR3 comprises 15 residues. Trimming took off 9 bases at V and 4 bases at J, with 22 bases between the two ends. As DNA, the CDR3 is TGTGCCACCCGTTCAGTTGGAGGAGAAATCTATGGCTACACCTTC. Residues: CATRSVGGEIYGYTF.

The V call is TRBV28, the J call TRBJ1-2; D gene ambiguous. Germline V gives CDR1 MDHEN, CDR2 SYDVKM. The V end lost 3 bases, the J end lost 8 bases, and 19 bases lay between the germline ends. The CDR3 contains 15 residues. The CDR3 region has the DNA TGTGCCAGCAGTTTGATGGGCGCAGGACTATCCGGCTACACCTTC. As protein: CASSLMGAGLSGYTF.

The chain has TRBV27 and TRBJ2-7; 8 bases line up with TRBD1. V dropped 5 bases and J dropped 3; count of bases not matched to a gene: 9. Germline V gene lookup returns CDR1 MNHEY and CDR2 SMNVEV (reference sequence). The CDR3 covers 15 residues. In DNA, the CDR3 is TGTGCCAGCAGTCCACAGAGGGACAGGAACTACGAGCAGTACTTC. Its translation is CASSPQRDRNYEQYF.

This rearrangement joins TRBV11-2 to TRBJ2-5; 10 bases agree with TRBD2. Germline-derived CDR1 and CDR2 are SGHAT and FQNNGV. V gave up 3 bases and J gave up 0 bases; unmatched junction bases: 1. This CDR3 is built from 15 residues. The CDR3 spells CASSFSGRDQETQYF. The CDR3 DNA reads TGTGCCAGCAGCTTCAGCGGGAGGGACCAAGAGACCCAGTACTTC.

The V gene is TRBV7-2, the J gene TRBJ2-5, with TRBD2 matching over 8 bases. CDR3 size: 14 residues. With 3 bases clipped from V and 5 bases from J, the junction kept 5 bases outside the gene matches. The germline V gene encodes CDR1 SGHTA and CDR2 FQGNSA. The CDR3 region is CASSFSGTEETQYF. CDR3 bases: TGTGCCAGCAGCTTTAGCGGGACGGAGGAGACCCAGTACTTC.

The genes are TRBV28 and TRBJ1-4; D perhaps matches TRBD1 (6 bases). Germline CDR1 and CDR2: MDHEN and SYDVKM. V lost 7 bases to trimming and J lost 7 bases, with 13 bases between them. This CDR3 comprises 13 residues. The CDR3 loop reads CASTSQGSEKLFF. CDR3 DNA: TGTGCCAGCACTTCACAGGGAAGTGAAAAACTGTTTTTT.

The rearrangement joins TRBV28 to TRBJ2-2; D possibly corresponds to TRBD1 (6 bases). Between the trimmed V and J ends, which lost 2 bases and 3 bases, there was a span of 10 bases. CDR3 length equals 15 residues. CDR1 and CDR2 from the germline V gene are MDHEN and SYDVKM. The CDR3 bases are TGTGCCAGCAGTTTAAGGGACACTTACACCGGGGAGCTGTTTTTT. Amino acid sequence: CASSLRDTYTGELFF. The complete variable domain, with remaining parts taken from reference TRBV28 and TRBJ2-2, reads DVKVTQSSRYLVKRTGEKVFLECVQDMDHENMFWYRQDPGLGLRLIYFSYDVKMKEKGDIPEGYSVSREKKERFSLILESASTNQTSMYLCASSLRDTYTGELFFGEGSRLTVL.

This CDR3 reads CASSSPREANYGYTF. CDR3 bases: TGTGCCAGCAGCTCCCCGCGGGAAGCTAACTATGGCTACACCTTC. The chain joins TRBV5-6 to TRBJ1-2, with D uncertain. The germline V gene has CDR1 SGHDT and CDR2 YYEEEE. Between the trimmed V and J ends, which lost 3 bases and 0 bases, there was a span of 12 bases. The CDR3 runs to 15 residues. The variable domain in full, completed from reference TRBV5-6 and TRBJ1-2, reads DAGVTQSPTHLIKTRGQQVTLRCSPKSGHDTVSWYQQALGQGPQFIFQYYEEEERQRGNFPDRFSGHQFPNYSSELNVNALLLGDSALYLCASSSPREANYGYTFGSGTRLTVV.

The chain links TRBV7-3 to TRBJ2-3; 15 positions match TRBD2. Losses at the gene ends were 5 bases for V and 4 bases for J; bases not matched to a gene: 4. This CDR3 spans 16 amino acids. Germline V gene sequence: CDR1 SGHTA, CDR2 FQGTGA. This CDR3 reads CASSRTSGRAADTQYF. The DNA of the CDR3 is TGTGCCAGCAGCCGGACTAGCGGGAGGGCCGCAGATACGCAGTATTTT.

On this clone itself: Germline is not matched at one junction end, which may reflect a read error. This sequence joins TRBV6-4 and TRBJ2-1; 10 bases line up with TRBD1. This CDR3 contains 12 residues. Germline V gene sequence: CDR1 MRHNA, CDR2 SNTAGT. The CDR3 sequence is CASRGPGQGWIF. DNA for the CDR3: TGTGCCAGCAGGGGACCGGGACAGGGGTGGATCTTC.

V and J are TRBV15 and TRBJ1-5; perhaps TRBD1 as D (6 bases). The CDR3 has 15 residues. Per the germline V gene, CDR1 is LNHNV and CDR2 is YYDKDF (reference sequence). The V end was cut by 0 bases, the J end by 5 bases, with 11 bases between. The CDR3 DNA is TGTGCCACCAGCAGAGATAGGGGGGGCCATCAGCCCCAGCATTTT. Amino acid sequence: CATSRDRGGHQPQHF.